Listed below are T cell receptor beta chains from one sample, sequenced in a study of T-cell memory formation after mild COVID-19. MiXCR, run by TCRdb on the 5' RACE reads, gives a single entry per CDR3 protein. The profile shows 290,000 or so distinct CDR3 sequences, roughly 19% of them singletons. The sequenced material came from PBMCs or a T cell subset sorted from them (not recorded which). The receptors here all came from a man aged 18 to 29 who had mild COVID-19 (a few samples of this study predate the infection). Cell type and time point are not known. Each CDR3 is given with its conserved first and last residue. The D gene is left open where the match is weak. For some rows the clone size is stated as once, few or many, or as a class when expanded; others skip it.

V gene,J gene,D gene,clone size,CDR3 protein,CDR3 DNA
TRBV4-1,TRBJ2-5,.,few,CASSPGPHQETQYF,TGCGCCAGCAGCCCGGGACCGCATCAAGAGACCCAGTACTTC
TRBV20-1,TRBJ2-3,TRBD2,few,CSARAATRGATDTQYF,TGCAGTGCTAGAGCGGCGACGCGGGGGGCCACAGATACGCAGTATTTT
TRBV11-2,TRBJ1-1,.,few,CASSFQGRRAFF,TGTGCCAGCAGCTTTCAGGGTAGGCGAGCTTTCTTT
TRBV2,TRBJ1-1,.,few,CASTKGAGTEAFF,TGTGCCAGCACGAAAGGCGCGGGGACTGAAGCTTTCTTT
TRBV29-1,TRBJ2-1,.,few,CSVEDDQGPPGLYNEQFF,TGCAGCGTTGAAGATGACCAGGGTCCGCCAGGCCTCTACAATGAGCAGTTCTTC
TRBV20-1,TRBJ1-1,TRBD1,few,CSARGLGQVTAFF,TGCAGTGCTAGAGGCTTGGGACAGGTAACAGCTTTCTTT
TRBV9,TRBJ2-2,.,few,CASSVAGITGELFF,TGTGCCAGCAGCGTAGCGGGGATCACCGGGGAGCTGTTTTTT
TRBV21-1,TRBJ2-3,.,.,CASSKATGIPDTQYF,TGTGCCAGCAGCAAAGCTACGGGGATTCCAGATACGCAGTATTTT
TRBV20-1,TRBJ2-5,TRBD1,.,CSADGDSQYQETQYF,TGCAGTGCTGATGGGGACAGCCAGTACCAAGAGACCCAGTACTTC
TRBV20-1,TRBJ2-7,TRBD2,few,CSARDTLAGGAYEQYF,TGCAGTGCTAGAGATACCTTAGCGGGGGGAGCCTACGAGCAGTACTTC
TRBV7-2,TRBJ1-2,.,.,CASSPGGYTNYGYTF,TGTGCCAGCAGCCCGGGGGGCTACACTAACTATGGCTACACCTTC
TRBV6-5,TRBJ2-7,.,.,CASSYSSYRTDLYEQYF,TGTGCCAGCAGTTACTCGTCTTACAGGACAGACCTTTACGAGCAGTACTTC
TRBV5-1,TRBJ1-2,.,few,CASSLGPASMGYTF,TGCGCCAGCAGCTTGGGTCCCGCCTCGATGGGCTACACCTTC
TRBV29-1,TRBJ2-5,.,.,CSVGRGGSEETQYF,TGCAGCGTTGGGCGGGGTGGTTCGGAAGAGACCCAGTACTTC
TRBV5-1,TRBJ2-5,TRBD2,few,CASRGGAGEETQYF,TGCGCCAGCAGAGGCGGGGCGGGGGAAGAGACCCAGTACTTC
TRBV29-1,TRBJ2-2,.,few,CSVEEVGTGNGELFF,TGCAGCGTTGAAGAAGTCGGCACGGGCAACGGGGAGCTGTTTTTT
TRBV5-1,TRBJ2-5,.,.,CASSLVGEETQYF,TGCGCCAGCAGCTTGGTTGGAGAAGAGACCCAGTACTTC
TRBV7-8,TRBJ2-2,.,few,CASSFRDTGELFF,TGTGCCAGCAGCTTTAGGGACACCGGGGAGCTGTTTTTT
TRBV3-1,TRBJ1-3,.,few,CASSHLTAGNTIYF,TGTGCCAGCAGCCACTTGACGGCTGGAAACACCATATATTTT
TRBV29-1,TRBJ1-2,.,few,CSVPNPGGNYGYTF,TGCAGCGTCCCCAACCCCGGGGGCAACTATGGCTACACCTTC
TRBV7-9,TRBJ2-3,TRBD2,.,CASSFLVFSGAVTDTQYF,TGTGCCAGCAGCTTCCTGGTTTTCAGCGGGGCGGTGACAGATACGCAGTATTTT
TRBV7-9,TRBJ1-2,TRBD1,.,CASSLGFTGAYGYTF,TGTGCCAGCAGCTTAGGGTTCACAGGGGCATATGGCTACACCTTC
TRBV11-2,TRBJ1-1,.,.,CASSLVGRMAFF,TGTGCCAGCAGCTTAGTCGGGAGGATGGCTTTCTTT
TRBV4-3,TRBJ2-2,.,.,CASSQDPGATGELFF,TGCGCCAGCAGCCAAGATCCAGGGGCCACCGGGGAGCTGTTTTTT
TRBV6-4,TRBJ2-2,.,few,CASSGGKGGWPGELFF,TGTGCCAGCAGTGGAGGAAAAGGGGGTTGGCCCGGGGAGCTGTTTTTT
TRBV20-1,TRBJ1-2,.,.,CSATFLYGYTF,TGCAGTGCTACCTTTCTGTACGGCTACACCTTC
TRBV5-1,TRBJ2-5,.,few,CASSMGVSETQYF,TGCGCCAGCAGCATGGGGGTCTCGGAGACCCAGTACTTC
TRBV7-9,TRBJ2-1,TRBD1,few,CASSLSLGTGGEQFF,TGTGCCAGCAGCTTGAGTCTCGGGACAGGGGGTGAGCAGTTCTTC
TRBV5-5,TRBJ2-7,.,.,CASSRTASYEQYF,TGTGCCAGCAGCCGAACAGCCTCCTACGAGCAGTACTTC
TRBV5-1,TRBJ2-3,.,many,CASSLGTPTDTQYF,TGCGCCAGCAGCTTAGGGACCCCCACAGATACGCAGTATTTT
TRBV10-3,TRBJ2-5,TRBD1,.,CAISGIQGGETQYF,TGTGCCATCAGTGGCATACAGGGGGGAGAGACCCAGTACTTC
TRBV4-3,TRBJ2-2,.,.,CASSQDWTSGELFF,TGCGCCAGCAGCCAAGATTGGACTTCCGGGGAGCTGTTTTTT
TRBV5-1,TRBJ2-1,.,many,CASSLAPYNEQFF,TGCGCCAGCAGCTTGGCTCCCTACAATGAGCAGTTCTTC
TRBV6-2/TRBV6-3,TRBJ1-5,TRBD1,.,CASSDRAGQPQHF,TGTGCCAGCAGCGACAGGGCGGGTCAGCCCCAGCATTTT
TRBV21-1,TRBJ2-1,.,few,CASSKAETSGGRWEQFF,TGTGCCAGCAGCAAAGCCGAGACTAGCGGGGGCCGCTGGGAGCAGTTCTTC
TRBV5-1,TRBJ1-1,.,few,CASSSGGGEKAFF,TGCGCCAGCAGTTCTGGAGGTGGGGAAAAAGCTTTCTTT
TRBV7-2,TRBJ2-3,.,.,CASSTTTSTDTQYF,TGTGCCAGCAGCACAACTACCAGCACAGATACGCAGTATTTT
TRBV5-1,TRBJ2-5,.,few,CASGTEQETQYF,TGCGCCAGTGGGACGGAACAAGAGACCCAGTACTTC
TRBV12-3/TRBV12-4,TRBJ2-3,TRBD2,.,CAIAGGQEDTQYF,TGTGCCATTGCGGGGGGGCAAGAAGATACGCAGTATTTT
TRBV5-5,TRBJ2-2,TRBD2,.,CASGLAGSRPGELFF,TGTGCCAGCGGACTAGCGGGGAGCCGTCCCGGGGAGCTGTTTTTT
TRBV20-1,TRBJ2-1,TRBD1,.,CSASGTGRLNEQFF,TGCAGTGCGAGCGGGACAGGGAGGTTGAATGAGCAGTTCTTC
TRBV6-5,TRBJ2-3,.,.,CASSREQYSTDTQYF,TGTGCCAGCAGTCGGGAGCAATATAGCACAGATACGCAGTATTTT
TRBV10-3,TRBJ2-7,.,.,CAIGGQPSYEQYF,TGTGCCATCGGAGGACAGCCCTCCTACGAGCAGTACTTC
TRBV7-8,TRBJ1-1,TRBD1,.,CASSPRSLQGMNTEAFF,TGTGCCAGCAGCCCACGTTCCCTACAGGGGATGAACACTGAAGCTTTCTTT